The 7 T cell receptor beta chains below were found in one sample sequenced in a study of shared clonotypes between healthy human individuals. Method: immunoSEQ multiplex PCR; TCRdb's copy keeps in-frame clones and lacks some. The sample includes 2.3 million or so clones, 85% to 95% seen only once; the top ten take approximately 0.4%. The sample taken for sequencing was naive CD4+ T cells from PBMCs. Subset meaning: CD45RA+ positively selected. These receptors came from a man between 18 and 35 years old in good health. Some clones in this sample may be carry-over from other donors' samples.

CDR3: CASSVARGTGPGYEQYF. For the CDR3, the DNA is TGTGCCAGCAGCGTAGCCAGGGGGACGGGTCCGGGCTACGAGCAGTACTTC. This chain connects TRBV9 to TRBJ2-7; 7 positions match TRBD1. Germline V gene sequence: CDR1 SGDLS, CDR2 YYNGEE. The CDR3 has 17 residues. The J segment lost 3 bases and the V segment lost 0 bases, leaving 12 bases of the junction unmatched.

J is TRBJ1-2 and V is TRBV30; D gene unclear. CDR3 length equals 13 residues. Germline V gene data show CDR1 as GTSNPN and CDR2 as SVGIG (reference sequence). The germline V and J ends were trimmed by 2 bases and 3 bases, with 10 bases remaining between them. The CDR3 DNA reads as TGTGCCTGGAGTCCCAACTCATACTATGGCTACACCTTC. This codes for CAWSPNSYYGYTF. Based on the CDR3 plus reference TRBV30 and TRBJ1-2, the full variable domain is SQTIHQWPATLVQPVGSPLSLECTVEGTSNPNLYWYRQAAGRGLQLLFYSVGIGQISSEVPQNLSASRPQDRQFILSSKKLLLSDSGFYLCAWSPNSYYGYTFGSGTRLTVV.

The V gene is TRBV21-1, the J gene TRBJ1-1. TRBV21-1 is designated a pseudogene. There are 14 residues in the CDR3. The CDR3 spells CASSSRRENTEAFF. The CDR3 DNA reads as TGTGCCAGCAGCAGCCGACGTGAAAACACTGAAGCTTTCTTT.

This rearrangement joins TRBV28 to TRBJ2-1, with a tentative D call TRBD1 (6 bases). Germline V gene lookup returns CDR1 MDHEN and CDR2 SYDVKM. The CDR3 has 15 amino acids. With 7 bases removed from V and 2 bases from J, the gap between germline ends came to 15 bases. CDR3 coding DNA: TGTGCCAGCACCATAGGGGGAATTACCTACAATGAGCAGTTCTTC. Amino acid sequence: CASTIGGITYNEQFF.

The CDR3 DNA is TGTGCCAGCAGCTCCCCCCCGCGGCTAGCTCAGGTCAATGAGCAGTTCTTC. It yields the protein CASSSPPRLAQVNEQFF. The genes are TRBV7-2 and TRBJ2-1, with D possibly being TRBD2 (5 bases). Trimming stripped 4 bases from V and 6 bases from J, with 22 bases between. Germline V lookup: CDR1 SGHTA, CDR2 FQGNSA. This CDR3 has 17 amino acids.

V is TRBV4-2 and J is TRBJ2-3; 8 bases match TRBD2. V dropped 3 bases and J dropped 1; count of bases not matched to a gene: 6. This CDR3 is 16 amino acids long. The germline V gene encodes CDR1 LGHNA and CDR2 YNFKEQ. CDR3 bases: TGTGCCAGCAGCCAGGAACGAGCGGGAGGCACAGATACGCAGTATTTT. It yields the protein CASSQERAGGTDTQYF.

The V call is TRBV6-5, the J call TRBJ2-1, with D tentatively TRBD1 (6 bases). The ends were cut back, 4 bases at V and 8 bases at J, with 9 bases in the middle. The CDR3 is 12 residues long. Germline CDR1 is MNHEY and CDR2 is SVGAGI. CDR3 sequence (DNA): TGTGCCAGCAGTTGGAAGGGGGATGAGCAGTTCTTC. Its translation is CASSWKGDEQFF.